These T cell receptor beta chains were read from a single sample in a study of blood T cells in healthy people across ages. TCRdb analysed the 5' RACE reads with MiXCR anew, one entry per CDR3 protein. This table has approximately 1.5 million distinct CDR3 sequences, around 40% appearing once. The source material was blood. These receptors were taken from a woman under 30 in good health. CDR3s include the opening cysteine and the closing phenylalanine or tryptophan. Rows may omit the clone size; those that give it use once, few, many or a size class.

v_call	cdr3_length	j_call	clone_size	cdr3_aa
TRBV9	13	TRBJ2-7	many	CASSLGGTGEQYF
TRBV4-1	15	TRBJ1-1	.	CASSQLLGPTHEAFF
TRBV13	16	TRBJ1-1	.	CASSSHPQLSMTEAFF
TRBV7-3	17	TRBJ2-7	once	CASSYRPETGGYNEQYF
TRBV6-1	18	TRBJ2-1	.	CASSEARGGPHFYNEQFF
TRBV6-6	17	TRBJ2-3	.	CASSFPRLAGGTDTQYF
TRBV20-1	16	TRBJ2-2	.	CSAPGSGVRYTGELFF
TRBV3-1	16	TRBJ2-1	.	CAGSQLMGSSYNEQFF
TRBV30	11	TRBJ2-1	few	CAWAGYNEQFF
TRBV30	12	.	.	CAWSPNWGEQYF
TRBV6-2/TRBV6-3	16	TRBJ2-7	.	CASSYSSTGPYYEQYF
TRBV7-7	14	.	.	CAGSPTDRHYEQYF
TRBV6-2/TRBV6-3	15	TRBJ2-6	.	CASSGGYSGANALTF
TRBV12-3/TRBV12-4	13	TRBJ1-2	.	CASGPVTNYGYTF
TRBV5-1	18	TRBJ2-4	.	CASSPSGLAGGTKNIQYF
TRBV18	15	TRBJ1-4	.	CASSPDRGLNEKLVF
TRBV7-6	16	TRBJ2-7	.	CASSSITRKFSYEQYF
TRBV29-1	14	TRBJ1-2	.	CSPVKVGAGYGYTF
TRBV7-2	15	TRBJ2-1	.	CASSPSGLGNNEQFF
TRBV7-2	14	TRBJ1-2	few	CASSPAVGLYGYTF
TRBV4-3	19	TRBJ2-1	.	CASSQDHGQAISSYNEQFF
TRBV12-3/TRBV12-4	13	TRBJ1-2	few	CASSSPTVYGYTF
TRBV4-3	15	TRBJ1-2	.	CASSQDRAGYYGYTF
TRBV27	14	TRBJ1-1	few	CASSRLQGGTEAFF
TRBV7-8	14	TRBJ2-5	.	CASSRVSYQETQYF
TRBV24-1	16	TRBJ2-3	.	CATSAGSSGGINTQYF
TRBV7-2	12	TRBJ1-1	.	CASSSGAIEAFF
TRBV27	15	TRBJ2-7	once	CASSLARTGLLEQYF
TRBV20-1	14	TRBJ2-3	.	CSARSGPSTDTQYF
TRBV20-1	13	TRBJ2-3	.	CSARLAGLDTQYF
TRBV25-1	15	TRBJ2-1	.	CASGGTSGDYNEQFF
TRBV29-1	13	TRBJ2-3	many	CSVLAGGTDTQYF
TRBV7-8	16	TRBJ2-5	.	CASSLYSGSMQETQYF
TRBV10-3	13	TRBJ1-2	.	CAISERGEVGYTF
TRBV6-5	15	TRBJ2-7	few	CASSPYSERFYEQYF
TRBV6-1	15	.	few	CASSEGRSSYNEQYF
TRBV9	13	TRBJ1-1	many	CASTRGGNTEAFF
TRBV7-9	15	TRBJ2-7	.	CASSLNVGAVYEQYF
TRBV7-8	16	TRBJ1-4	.	CASSLTRQQSNEKLFF
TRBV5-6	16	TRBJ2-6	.	CASSAGYSSGANVLTF
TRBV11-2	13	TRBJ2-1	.	CASSPQGYGEQFF
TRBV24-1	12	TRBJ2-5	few	CATSDRHETQYF
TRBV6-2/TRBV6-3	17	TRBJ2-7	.	CASSTGTGTMLSYEQYF
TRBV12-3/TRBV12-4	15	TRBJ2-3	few	CASSFGGPNTDTQYF
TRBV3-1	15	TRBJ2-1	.	CASSKIAGFFNEQFF